The clone carrying this TCR beta chain has ten or more counts. No antigen is known for it. Each CDR3 protein is one row after TCRdb ran MiXCR on the reads. This sample carries about 320,000 distinct CDR3 sequences, roughly 9.5% of them seen once, and the ten largest clones take around 4.5%. The data derive from a study of T cell repertoires in cytomegalovirus infection. Overall study context: Public signatures in TCR beta pointed to CMV infection and matching HLA type.

Study-wide points: CMV carriers having the relevant HLA were flagged by cumulative public TCR beta family frequency. The study found HLA-C-restricted CMV-specific TCR beta clonotypes dominating the ex vivo response.

The sequenced material came from PBMCs. The source of this sequence is a human donor in good health (CMV status not recorded). Some clones in this sample may be carry-over from other donors' samples.

Here the CDR3 DNA reads TGTGCCAGCAGCGTGGAGGAGCCGCTTAGGATGGAGCAGTTCTTC. Translated, it gives CASSVEEPLRMEQFF. The genes are TRBV7-8 and TRBJ2-1; perhaps TRBD2 as D (5 bases). The V end lost 5 bases, the J end lost 10 bases, and 21 bases lay between the germline ends. The CDR3 length is 15 residues. Germline CDR1 SGHVS, CDR2 FQNEAQ.